This entry concerns a single T cell receptor beta chain. The sample comes from a study of OX40 agonist ivuxolimab in advanced cancers. Study-wide background: A mean age of approximately 58 years, range roughly 23 to 85, was recorded, and approximately 79% were male.

Produced via immunoSEQ multiplex PCR; TCRdb's table is partial and in-frame only. The sample has 6,000 to 6,500 clones, about 86% seen once. There are 17 residues in the CDR3. The germline V gene encodes CDR1 SGHRS and CDR2 YFSETQ. V dropped 4 bases and J dropped 4; count of bases not matched to a gene: 9. This TCR was sampled from an adult with an advanced solid tumor such as melanoma, head and neck, liver or kidney cancer. The chain links TRBV5-1 to TRBJ2-1; TRBD2 matches 12 bases. The source was CD4+ or CD8+ T cells sorted from blood, collected in a trial of the OX40 agonist ivuxolimab. The CDR3 region is CASSLASGGAIYNEQFF. CDR3 nucleotide sequence: TGCGCCAGCAGCCTGGCTAGCGGGGGGGCAATTTACAATGAGCAGTTCTTC.